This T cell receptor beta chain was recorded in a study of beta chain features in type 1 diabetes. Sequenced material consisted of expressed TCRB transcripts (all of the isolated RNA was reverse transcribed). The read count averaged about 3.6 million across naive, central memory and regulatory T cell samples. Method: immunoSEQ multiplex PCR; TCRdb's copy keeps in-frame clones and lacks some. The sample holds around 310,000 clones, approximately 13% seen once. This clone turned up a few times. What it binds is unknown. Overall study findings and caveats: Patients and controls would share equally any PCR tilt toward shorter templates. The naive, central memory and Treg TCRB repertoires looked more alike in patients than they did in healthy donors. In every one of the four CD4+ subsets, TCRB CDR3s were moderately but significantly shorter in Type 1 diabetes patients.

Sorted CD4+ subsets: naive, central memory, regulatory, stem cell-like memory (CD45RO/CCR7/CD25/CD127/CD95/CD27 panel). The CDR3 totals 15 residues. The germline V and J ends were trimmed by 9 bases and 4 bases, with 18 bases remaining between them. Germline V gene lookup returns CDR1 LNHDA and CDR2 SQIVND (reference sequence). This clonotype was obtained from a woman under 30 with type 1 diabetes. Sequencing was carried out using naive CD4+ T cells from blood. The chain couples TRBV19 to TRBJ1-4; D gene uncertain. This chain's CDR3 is CASRPSWAGNEKLFF. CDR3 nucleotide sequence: TGTGCCAGCCGCCCCAGCTGGGCTGGTAATGAAAAACTGTTTTTT. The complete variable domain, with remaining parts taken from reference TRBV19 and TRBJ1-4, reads DGGITQSPKYLFRKEGQNVTLSCEQNLNHDAMYWYRQDPGQGLRLIYYSQIVNDFQKGDIAEGYSVSREKKESFPLTVTSAQKNPTAFYLCASRPSWAGNEKLFFGSGTQLSVL.